The source of this T cell receptor (beta chain) is a study of cytomegalovirus exposure and HLA in healthy donors. The study, taken as a whole, reports: Looking again later, the authors saw that most CMV-associated TCR beta chains seemed HLA-restricted. One later analysis reportedly identified an Asian-associated ancestry cluster that showed fewer N-insertions than the approximately 670-donor mean.

This clone came up once. Its specificity is not known. Relative to the germline gene, one junction end is altered; a read error may explain this. The sample contains more than one DNA sequence encoding this CDR3. PCR involved 60 Vbeta and 13 Jbeta primers. Sequencing was performed with immunoSEQ multiplex PCR; in TCRdb, only in-frame clones are kept and a portion is missing. The sample contains about 150,000 clones, 79% of which appear only once. This TCR was sampled from a woman aged 40 to 50 in good health and CMV-seropositive. Sequences were obtained from PBMCs.

The CDR3 loop reads CASSLAFLGMGTEAFF. In nucleotides, the CDR3 is TGCGCCAGTAGCTTGGCCTTTTTGGGCATGGGCACTGAAGCTTTCTTT. The genes are TRBV5-1 and TRBJ1-1; D is unresolved. The length of the CDR3 is 16 residues. Per the germline V gene, CDR1 is SGHRS and CDR2 is YFSETQ.